These 13 T cell receptor beta chains share one sample of origin, sequenced in a study of OX40 agonist ivuxolimab in advanced cancers. The library was built by means of the immunoSEQ multiplex PCR assay. What TCRdb holds here is the immuneACCESS table cut down to in-frame rearrangements. Part of the clones is not present; checked against another copy, under half of the missing clones reflect an unresolved V gene, and the others are unexplained. The sample profile shows tens of thousands of clones; under 90% of them were found once. Together, the top ten hold 1.5% to 2% of the sample. The specimen comprised CD4+ or CD8+ T cells sorted from blood, sampled in a trial of the OX40 agonist ivuxolimab. Receptors were obtained from an adult with an advanced solid tumor such as melanoma, head and neck, liver or kidney cancer.

CDR3 in amino acids: CASSPQGYEQYF. The CDR3 nucleotides are TGTGCCAGCAGCCCCCAGGGGTACGAGCAGTACTTC. The V call is TRBV6-6, the J call TRBJ2-7, with D maybe TRBD1 (6 bases). CDR3 length: 12 amino acids. Trimming took off 6 bases at V and 4 bases at J, with 10 bases between the two ends. Germline V CDR1 and CDR2: MNHNY, SVGAGI (reference sequence).

The chain couples TRBV4-3 to TRBJ2-7; D is undetermined. This CDR3 contains 15 residues. Germline assignment: CDR1 LGHNA and CDR2 YSLEER. The ends were cut back, 0 bases at V and 3 bases at J, with 12 bases in the middle. CDR3 coding DNA: TGCGCCAGCAGCCAAGAATCCAGAGAGAACTACGAGCAGTACTTC. Its protein product is CASSQESRENYEQYF.

This clone was seen a handful of times. The chain joins TRBV4-2 to TRBJ1-5; 7 bases align to TRBD1. V was clipped by 5 bases and J by 6 bases; unmatched bases: 7. This CDR3 has 14 amino acids. Per the germline V gene, CDR1 is LGHNA and CDR2 is YNFKEQ. CDR3 bases: TGTGCCAGCAGCTTGGACAGGTCGGGTCAGCCCCAGCATTTT. Its protein is CASSLDRSGQPQHF.

The chain joins TRBV6-4 to TRBJ1-1; D remains unclear. The germline CDR1 and CDR2 sequences are MRHNA and SNTAGT. Deletions cut 4 bases from V and 0 bases from J, with 6 bases between. The CDR3 contains 13 residues. The CDR3 coding sequence is TGTGCCAGCAGTGGAGAAGTGAACACTGAAGCTTTCTTT. Protein sequence: CASSGEVNTEAFF.

The chain is built from TRBV4-1 and TRBJ1-1; 12 bases map to TRBD1. With V trimmed by 1 base and J by 5 bases, 8 bases remained unmatched. Germline V CDR1 and CDR2: MGHRA, YSYEKL. The CDR3 has 17 amino acids. The CDR3 DNA reads TGCGCCAGCAGCCAAGGGCGGGACAGGGGGCTGGGGACTGAAGCTTTCTTT. Protein product: CASSQGRDRGLGTEAFF.

This chain connects TRBV4-1 to TRBJ1-4; 8 positions match TRBD1. Germline values: CDR1 MGHRA, CDR2 YSYEKL. With 2 bases clipped from V and 0 bases from J, the junction kept 5 bases outside the gene matches. The length of the CDR3 is 17 residues. CDR3 loop: CASSQRPGQATNEKLFF. CDR3 DNA sequence: TGCGCCAGCAGCCAACGACCGGGACAGGCAACTAATGAAAAACTGTTTTTT.

The chain joins TRBV7-6 to TRBJ1-6, with TRBD1 matching over 8 bases. Germline trimming cut 8 bases from V and 7 bases from J; bases unmatched to any gene: 10. Looked up from germline, CDR1 is SGHVS and CDR2 is FNYEAQ. CDR3 length equals 15 residues. CDR3 bases: TGTGCCAGCGCCACAGGGGGTGCCCGAAATTCACCCCTCCACTTT. Translated, it gives CASATGGARNSPLHF.

The rearrangement joins TRBV30 to TRBJ1-5, with D perhaps TRBD1 (6 bases). Germline V CDR1 and CDR2: GTSNPN, SVGIG (reference sequence). The V and J ends lost 5 bases and 4 bases respectively, with 12 bases between them. The CDR3 is 13 residues long. This CDR3 reads CAWADSPNQPQHF. DNA for the CDR3: TGTGCCTGGGCGGACAGCCCAAATCAGCCCCAGCATTTT.

This rearrangement joins TRBV5-6 to TRBJ2-7; no definite D call. CDR1 SGHDT and CDR2 YYEEEE come from the germline V gene. The V end was cut by 4 bases, the J end by 3 bases, with 14 bases between. This CDR3 spans 14 amino acids. The CDR3 loop is CASSLGPSDYEQYF. The CDR3 DNA sequence: TGTGCCAGCAGCCTCGGACCAAGCGACTACGAGCAGTACTTC.

The genes are TRBV18 and TRBJ2-3; D is possibly TRBD2 (6 bases). The ends were cut back, 3 bases at V and 7 bases at J, with 14 bases in the middle. The CDR3 runs 14 residues. Germline V gene lookup returns CDR1 KGHSH and CDR2 LQKENI. This CDR3 is CASSPSRETYTQYF. In DNA form, the CDR3 reads TGTGCCAGCTCACCTTCCCGGGAGACCTATACGCAGTATTTT.

The rearrangement uses TRBV29-1 and TRBJ2-7; tentative D call: TRBD2 (5 bases). CDR3 length equals 14 residues. V was clipped by 3 bases and J by 7 bases, with 19 bases between them. Germline V lookup: CDR1 SQVTM, CDR2 ANQGSEA. CDR3 sequence: CSVEVGVLLGEQYF. The DNA for the CDR3 is TGCAGCGTTGAGGTCGGGGTACTACTTGGTGAGCAGTACTTC.

This clone was found once. This chain links TRBV6-6 with TRBJ1-5; D not certain. The germline CDR1 and CDR2 sequences are MNHNY and SVGAGI (reference sequence). This CDR3 has 15 residues. V was pared by 4 bases and J by 3 bases, with 13 bases between. CDR3 sequence (DNA): TGTGCCAGCAGTTCTGAGGACGGTTACAATCAGCCCCAGCATTTT. Protein product: CASSSEDGYNQPQHF.

The rearrangement links TRBV18 to TRBJ2-1, with 9 bases identical to TRBD1. The length of the CDR3 is 17 residues. Germline V gene lookup returns CDR1 KGHSH and CDR2 LQKENI. Trimming removed 5 bases from V and 0 bases from J; junction bases left unmatched: 8. The chain's CDR3 is CASSFRDRAPSYNEQFF. The CDR3 DNA follows: TGTGCCAGCTCATTTAGGGACAGGGCGCCCTCCTACAATGAGCAGTTCTTC. Combining the CDR3 with reference TRBV18 and TRBJ2-1 gives the whole variable domain NAGVMQNPRHLVRRRGQEARLRCSPMKGHSHVYWYRQLPEEGLKFMVYLQKENIIDESGMPKERFSAEFPKEGPSILRIQQVVRGDSAAYFCASSFRDRAPSYNEQFFGPGTRLTVL.